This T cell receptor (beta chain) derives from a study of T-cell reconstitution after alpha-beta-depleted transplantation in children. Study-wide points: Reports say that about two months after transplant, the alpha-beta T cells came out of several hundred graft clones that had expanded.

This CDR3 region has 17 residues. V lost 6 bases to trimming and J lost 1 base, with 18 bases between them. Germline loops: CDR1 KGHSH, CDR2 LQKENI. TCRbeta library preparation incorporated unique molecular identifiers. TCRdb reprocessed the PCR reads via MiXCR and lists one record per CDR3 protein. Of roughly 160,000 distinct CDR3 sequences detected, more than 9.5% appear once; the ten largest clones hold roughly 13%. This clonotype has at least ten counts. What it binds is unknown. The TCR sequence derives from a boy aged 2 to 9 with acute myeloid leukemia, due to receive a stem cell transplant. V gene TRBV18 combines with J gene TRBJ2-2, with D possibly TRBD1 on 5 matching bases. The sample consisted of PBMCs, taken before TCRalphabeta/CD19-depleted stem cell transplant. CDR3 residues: CASSLDHQGMNTGELFF. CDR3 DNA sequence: TGTGCCAGCTCTTTGGACCATCAGGGTATGAACACCGGGGAGCTGTTTTTT.